This T cell receptor (beta chain) stems from a study of blood T cells in healthy people across ages. The authors ran a second PCR of about 7 to 11 cycles using a sample-barcoded 5' primer and a J-beta primer mix. From the 5' RACE reads, TCRdb called clonotypes with MiXCR, one entry per CDR3 protein. The sample contains 580,000 or so distinct CDR3 sequences, 47% of which appear only once. Notes on this clonotype: Antigen: not known.

In each sample, at least 6.5 million PBMCs were isolated. Findings and caveats of the study: A greater number of naive CD4+ cells and higher diversity distinguished long-lived donors from aged donors.

The source of this sequence is a man at least 80 years old in good health. The sequencing sample was made of blood.

CDR3 nucleotides: TGTGCCAGCAGCCGCCAGGGGCCGGATCAGCCCCAGCATTTT. It is translated as CASSRQGPDQPQHF. The chain employs TRBV3-1 and TRBJ1-5, with D possibly TRBD1 on 6 matching bases. Trimming shortened V by 4 bases and J by 5 bases, and 12 bases separated the two germline ends. CDR3 length: 14 residues. The germline CDR1 and CDR2 sequences are LGHDT and YNNKEL (reference sequence).